This T cell receptor beta chain is from a study of cytomegalovirus exposure and HLA in healthy donors (dated by TCRdb to about 2017). With regard to the full study: An earlier analysis of some 620 of the donors reported 250 to 350 Gb of sequence data and roughly 120 million unique TCR beta sequences obtained from around 170 million T cells. Donor age, sex, ethnicity and CMV serostatus were compiled alongside the repertoire data. High-throughput TCR immunosequencing, statistical association of individual TCRs with disease status, and machine learning were combined to predict cytomegalovirus infection status. In a later genetic analysis, genome-wide SNP genotypes for about 55% of the roughly 670 donors were used, and that subset was treated as a discovery cohort. Among the roughly 410 genotyped donors, under 90% belonged to the genetic ancestry cluster associated with self-reported Caucasian donors. An earlier analysis of 587 of the donors applied high-throughput TCR beta sequencing to assess whether each TCR beta V gene segment acted as functional or pseudogenic. A separate validation cohort of some 130 different subjects was used in addition to the approximately 610-subject first cohort. All discovery cohort repertoires had been generated on a single sequencing platform. Rather than using new phenotypic data, the later analysis identified candidate immune exposures from TCR beta sequences and from how often those sequences occurred across donors. About 300 gigabases of sequencing data and around 88 million unique TCR sequences made up an early release that covered approximately 700 HLA-typed donors. The study was designed to test whether signatures of past pathogen exposure could be identified by cataloging public T cell receptors. Among 350 to 400 genotyped donors of the cohort, an average of approximately 250,000 unique TCR beta nucleotide sequences were sequenced per donor, roughly 20% of them non-productive. HLA typing covered class I and class II loci at four-digit resolution. A handful of DR-DQ haplotypes were handled as single units for association and clustering because linkage in the cohort was strong. The number of typed donors differed by locus: 629-630 for A, B, C, DRB1 and DQB1; 522 for DQA1; about 600 for DPA1; and about 470 for DPB1. In a later analysis, previously published TCR beta repertoires from 550 to 700 donors were re-analyzed and high-resolution HLA genotyping was added so that TCR occurrence patterns could be studied. The study profiled the T cell repertoires of around 700 subjects by immunosequencing and related them to cytomegalovirus serostatus. General study outcomes and caveats: While some public TCRs were present in many individuals, most TCR sequences turned up only very rarely across donors. A further reported finding was that TCR beta sequences accurately predicted the HLA-A and HLA-B alleles for most subjects in the first cohort. A few of the identified cytomegalovirus-associated TCR beta chains were confirmed in vitro to be specific for cytomegalovirus antigens. A group of highly shared sequence variants was considered likely to be a technical artifact of the sequencing pipeline. It was suggested by the authors that the approach could potentially be generalized to other disease states and immunological phenotypes. According to a later genetic analysis, donors in an Asian-associated ancestry cluster had fewer N-insertions in productive TCRs than the approximately 710-donor mean. Correlated functional status among segregating V segments might reflect linkage disequilibrium, but an unknown experimental factor could not be ruled out. The only immune exposure information available for the cohort was CMV serostatus. The cohort was sequenced for TCR beta chains only, and without alpha or paired-chain data the features that could be detected were limited. HLA typing was unavailable for some donors at each locus, so association tests used only the typed subset. A later analysis associated about 16,000 TCR beta sequences with specific HLA alleles at a false discovery rate of 0.05. In both the original and validation cohorts, the classifier was reported to diagnose cytomegalovirus status with high specificity and sensitivity. A later analysis found that TCR association rates varied across HLA loci, with DRB1 alleles showing the most associated TCRs and HLA-C alleles the fewest. According to a later analysis, most CMV-associated TCR beta chains appeared to be HLA-restricted, and the HLA associations seemed to be driven largely by CMV exposure. The 87-base-pair reads could not distinguish some IMGT-functional V segments, including TRBV6-2 and TRBV6-3, so those segments were excluded. In a later genetic analysis, a missense DCLRE1C variant was associated with V-gene and J-gene trimming of TCR beta chains, and the association was replicated in an independent cohort. Several of the top co-occurrence clusters appeared to be linked to parvovirus B19, influenza, CMV and Epstein-Barr virus, according to a later analysis. A later analysis found that HLA-associated TCR beta chains were more clonally expanded and had lower generation probabilities than equally common non-associated chains. Roughly uniform sequencing depth across donors was assumed in presence/absence analyses, although this assumption may not hold. The study gave a list of some 150 TCR beta chains associated with cytomegalovirus. Because counts were too low, approximately 18 rarely observed V segments, including chromosome 9 orphons, were excluded from the earlier analysis of a few hundred of the donors. Strong co-occurrence of HLA alleles, especially DR and DQ, made assigning TCR associations to individual alleles difficult. In an earlier analysis of some 550 of the donors, most TCR beta V segments were observed in productive rearrangements about 87% or about 30% of the time, broadly matching IMGT annotations.

Germline trimming: 4 bases from V, 3 bases from J; junction bases outside gene matches: 10. The CDR3 spans 18 residues, from the cysteine through the phenylalanine. Only CDR3 DNA is held: 54 bases, read in frame from base 1. From a lookup of the germline V gene, CDR1 and CDR2 are MGHDK and SYGVNS. The cohort consisted of 600 or so healthy bone marrow donors. At the time of sampling, every cohort member was nominally healthy, though immune exposures that went unrecorded were likely present. The donor tested CMV seronegative, placing the donor among the approximately 400 seronegative members of the cohort. A peripheral blood sample was collected from each donor, and TCR beta sequencing was performed on peripheral blood mononuclear cells. Genomic DNA was extracted from the blood cell samples with the Qiagen DNeasy Blood Extraction Kit. In its sample, this clone was seen once. The specificity of this receptor is unknown. Base qualities are missing; no much larger clone stands one base away.

Receptor amplification or capture employed the immunoSEQ multiplex PCR assay. For the multiplex PCR, a mixture combining 60 forward primers for TCR Vbeta segments and 13 reverse primers for TCR Jbeta segments was used. Amplification of the CDR3 region of rearranged TCR beta genes was performed with a multiplex PCR assay on genomic DNA. On the Illumina HiSeq System, the amplified TCR beta libraries were sequenced as 87-base-pair reads. As for how the authors treated the data: In a later analysis, roughly 80 million unique TCR beta chains were counted across the approximately 670 repertoires, and roughly 11 million of these chains were shared by at least two donors. A nearest-neighbor algorithm error-corrected the raw reads and collapsed the reads into unique sequences, merging closely related sequences to remove PCR and sequencing errors. Alignment of CDR3 sequences to IMGT reference sequences was used to assign V, D and J gene segments. For a sequence to be retained, a match of at least six nucleotides was required to both a V gene segment and a J gene segment. Rearrangements were called productive when the CDR3 lacked stop codons and stayed in frame with V and J; all others were non-productive. CDR3 was defined according to IMGT convention as the region running from the second conserved V-encoded cysteine to the conserved J-encoded phenylalanine. In an earlier analysis of approximately 500 of the donors, sequences lacking an unambiguous match to a single V gene segment were excluded. In an earlier analysis of a few hundred of the donors, V segments were called functional above 56.7% productive rearrangements and were called segregating when the between-donor standard deviation exceeded 5%. A statistical classification framework was developed to diagnose cytomegalovirus status using the catalog of TCR beta chain sequences. A later analysis assigned V and J genes by comparing TCR nucleotide sequences with IMGT/GENE-DB human TR gene sequences. In a later analysis, CDR3 sequences and most-parsimonious VDJ recombination scenarios were assigned using the TCRdist pipeline. In a later analysis, each TCR beta chain was defined by its CDR3 amino acid sequence together with its V-gene family, and reads without a unique V-gene family were excluded. In a later analysis, approximately 590 highly shared, low-generation-probability nucleotide sequences were removed to address suspected cross-contamination and a sequencing artifact. In a later analysis, a clonal expansion index was calculated for each public chain from normalized within-repertoire ranks of inferred template counts. In a later analysis, generation probabilities were computed with a VDJ recombination model fitted to out-of-frame rearrangements, and the resulting probabilities were checked against IGoR. In a later analysis, TCR-TCR, TCR-HLA and TCR-CMV co-occurrence was scored with hypergeometric tests, and a repertoire-size bias correction was applied to TCR pairs. In a later analysis, false discovery rates were estimated by permuting HLA or CMV assignments 20 times. A later analysis grouped co-occurring TCRs with DBSCAN, adding TCRdist sequence similarity when clustering within HLA-allele-positive subsets. For co-occurrence clustering, repertoires with fewer than 30,000 or more than 120,000 public chains were excluded, along with roughly 5 repertoires with anomalous nucleotide sharing. The clones in this table, taken by TCRdb from immuneACCESS, are in-frame only. Not every clone is retained; where verified, under half of the shortfall comes from an unresolved V gene, and the cause of the rest is unknown. V, J and clone size derive from that table, while D and trimming were established from the DNA sequence. In all, the sample holds approximately 240,000 clones, and roughly 90% of those were seen once. The ten largest clones take up more than 0.8% of the sample.

The chain employs TRBV25-1 and TRBJ2-3, with TRBD2 identical over 13 junction bases. Sequenced material: PBMCs. This TCR was sampled from a woman between 18 and 29 years old in good health and CMV-seronegative. This receptor has the CDR3 CASSGVGLAGVWTDTQYF. The base sequence is TGTGCCAGCAGTGGGGTAGGACTAGCGGGAGTATGGACAGATACGCAGTATTTT. Outside the CDR3, residues come from the reference TRBV25-1 and TRBJ2-3 proteins, so the full variable domain is: EADIYQTPRYLVIGTGKKITLECSQTMGHDKMYWYQQDPGMELHLIHYSYGVNSTEKGDLSSESTVSRIRTEHFPLTLESARPSHTSQYLCASSGVGLAGVWTDTQYFGPGTRLTVL.